The subject of this entry is one T cell receptor (beta chain). Its antigen remains unknown. The sample comes from a study of T cell responses to AZD1222 COVID-19 vaccine. Profiling relied on immunoSEQ multiplex PCR, and the TCRdb table lists in-frame clones only, not all of them. The table lists about 170,000 clones, about nine tenths of them singletons. Study-level points and caveats: Donors were mostly white British, more females; clonal diversity possibly underestimated.

Germline lookup yields CDR1 MNHNY and CDR2 SVGAGI (reference sequence). The CDR3 length is 13 residues. V lost 8 bases and J lost 1, with 9 bases in between. The TCR originated in an adult in good health. Sequenced material: peripheral blood, taken on day 0 of AZD1222 vaccination. The V call is TRBV6-6, the J call TRBJ1-5; D call uncertain. CDR3 sequence reads: CASLLLSNQPQHF. CDR3 nucleotides: TGTGCCAGCCTCCTTCTCAGCAATCAGCCCCAGCATTTT.